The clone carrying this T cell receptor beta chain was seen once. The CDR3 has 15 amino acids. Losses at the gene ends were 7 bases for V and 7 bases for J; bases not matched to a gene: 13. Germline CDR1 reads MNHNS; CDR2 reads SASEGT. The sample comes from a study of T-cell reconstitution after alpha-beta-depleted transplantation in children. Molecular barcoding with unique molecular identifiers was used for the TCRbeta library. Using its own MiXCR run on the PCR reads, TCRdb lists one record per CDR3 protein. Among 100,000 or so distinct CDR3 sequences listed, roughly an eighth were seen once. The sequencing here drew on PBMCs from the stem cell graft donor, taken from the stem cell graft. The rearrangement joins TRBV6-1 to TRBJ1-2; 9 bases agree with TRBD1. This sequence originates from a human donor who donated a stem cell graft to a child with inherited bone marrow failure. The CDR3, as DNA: TGTGCCAGCACCGGACAGGGGCTATGGGTTTCTGGCTACACCTTC. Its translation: CASTGQGLWVSGYTF.